These 2 T cell receptor beta chains were all obtained from the same sample, sequenced in a study of T cell repertoires in cytomegalovirus infection. TCRdb analysed the reads with MiXCR anew, one entry per CDR3 protein. The sample lists around 490,000 distinct CDR3 sequences, around 27% occurring once. Sequenced input: PBMCs. The receptors derive from a human donor in good health (CMV status not recorded). Some clones in this sample may be carry-over from other donors' samples.

The rearrangement joins TRBV6-5 to TRBJ1-3; D not certain. The germline gives CDR1 MNHEY, CDR2 SVGAGI. V lost 5 bases and J 4 bases, leaving 9 bases between the germline ends. The CDR3 is 13 residues long. DNA of the CDR3: TGTGCCAGCAGTACTAATCCGGGAAACACCATATATTTT. Its translation is CASSTNPGNTIYF.

This clonotype occurred a few times. The chain carries TRBV20-1 and TRBJ2-3; 9 bases match TRBD2. V gave up 7 bases and J gave up 4 bases; unmatched junction bases: 12. This CDR3 is 15 amino acids long. CDR1 is DFQATT and CDR2 is SNEGSKA in the germline V gene (reference sequence). The CDR3 DNA reads TGCAGTGTCTTCGCCTCCGGGACTAGCCCAGATACGCAGTATTTT. Protein product: CSVFASGTSPDTQYF.